What follows is one T cell receptor beta chain and its context. The target antigen is unknown. V was trimmed by 2 bases and J by 10 bases, leaving 25 bases between them. The V gene's germline CDR1 is MGHDK and CDR2 SYGVNS. This CDR3 has 17 amino acids. This entry is derived from a study of cytomegalovirus exposure and HLA in healthy donors. Whole-study context: Early release data held 75 million to 90 million unique TCRs from HLA-typed donors. Study outcomes and limitations: There were several of the most significant clusters that appeared linked to common viral pathogens in a later analysis.

The PCR used 60 Vbeta and 13 Jbeta primers. Only in-frame clones appear in the TCRdb table, and some are missing; sequencing was by immunoSEQ multiplex PCR. This table holds hundreds of thousands of clones, approximately 80% found once. Sequenced material: PBMCs. The source of this sequence is a woman aged 40 to 49 in good health and CMV-seronegative. V usage is TRBV25-1 and J usage is TRBJ2-3, with D perhaps TRBD2 (7 bases). Here the CDR3 reads CASSEGGGGGARSAQYF. In DNA, the CDR3 is TGTGCCAGCAGTGAAGGGGGGGGAGGGGGGGCCAGATCGGCGCAGTATTTT.